Here is one TCR beta chain with its context. This entry belongs to a study of blood T cells in healthy people across ages. The second PCR ran about 6 to 12 cycles with a sample-barcoded 5' primer and J-beta primers. TCRdb independently ran MiXCR on the 5' RACE reads; one entry per CDR3 protein. In the table there are 250,000 to 300,000 distinct CDR3 sequences, roughly 26% of which are singletons. The CDR3 totals 15 residues. Trimming shortened V by 4 bases and J by 7 bases, and 17 bases separated the two germline ends. The germline CDR1 and CDR2 sequences are MDHEN and SYDVKM. Sequencing was done on a sample of blood. The receptor was derived from a woman between 70 and 85 years old in good health. This chain joins TRBV28 and TRBJ1-5, with D maybe TRBD1 (6 bases). The CDR3 spells CASSSTGLQNQPQHF. CDR3 DNA: TGTGCCAGCAGTTCAACAGGGCTCCAAAACCAGCCCCAGCATTTT.